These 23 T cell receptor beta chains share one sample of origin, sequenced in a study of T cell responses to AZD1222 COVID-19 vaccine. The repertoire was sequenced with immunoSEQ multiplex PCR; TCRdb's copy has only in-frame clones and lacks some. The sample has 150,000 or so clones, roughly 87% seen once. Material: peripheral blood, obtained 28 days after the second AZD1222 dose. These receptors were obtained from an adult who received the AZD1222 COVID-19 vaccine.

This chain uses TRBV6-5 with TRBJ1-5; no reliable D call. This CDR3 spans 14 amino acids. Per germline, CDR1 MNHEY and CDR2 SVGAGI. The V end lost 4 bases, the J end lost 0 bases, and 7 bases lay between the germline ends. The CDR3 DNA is TGTGCCAGCAGTTCAGAGTATAGCAATCAGCCCCAGCATTTT. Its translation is CASSSEYSNQPQHF.

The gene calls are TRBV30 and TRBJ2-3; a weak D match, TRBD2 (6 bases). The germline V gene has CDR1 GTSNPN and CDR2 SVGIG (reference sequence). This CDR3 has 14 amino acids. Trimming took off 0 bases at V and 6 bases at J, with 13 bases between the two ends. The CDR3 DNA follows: TGTGCCTGGAGTGTAGTGGAGGGGTGGGATACGCAGTATTTT. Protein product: CAWSVVEGWDTQYF.

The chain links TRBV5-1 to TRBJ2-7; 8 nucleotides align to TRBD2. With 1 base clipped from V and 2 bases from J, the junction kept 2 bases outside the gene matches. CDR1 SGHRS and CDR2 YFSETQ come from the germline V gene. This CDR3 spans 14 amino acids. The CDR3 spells CASSLTSGTYEQYF. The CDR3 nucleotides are TGCGCCAGCAGCTTGACTAGCGGAACCTACGAGCAGTACTTC. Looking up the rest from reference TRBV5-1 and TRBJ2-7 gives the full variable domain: KAGVTQTPRYLIKTRGQQVTLSCSPISGHRSVSWYQQTPGQGLQFLFEYFSETQRNKGNFPGRFSGRQFSNSRSEMNVSTLELGDSALYLCASSLTSGTYEQYFGPGTRLTVT.

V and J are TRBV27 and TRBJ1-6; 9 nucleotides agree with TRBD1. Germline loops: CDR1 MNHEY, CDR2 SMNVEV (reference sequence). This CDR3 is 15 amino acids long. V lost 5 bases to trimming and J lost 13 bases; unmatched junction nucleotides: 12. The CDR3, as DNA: TGTGCCAGCAGTCCCCCCGGGACAGGGAATCGGCCCCTCCACTTT. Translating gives CASSPPGTGNRPLHF.

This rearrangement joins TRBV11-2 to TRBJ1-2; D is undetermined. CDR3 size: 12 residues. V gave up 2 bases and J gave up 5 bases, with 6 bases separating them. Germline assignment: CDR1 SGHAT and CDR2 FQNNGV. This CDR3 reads CASSLPGYGYTF. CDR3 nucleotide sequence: TGTGCCAGCAGCTTACCAGGATATGGCTACACCTTC.

CDR3 amino acids: CAISLYSNQPQHF. The CDR3 bases are TGTGCCATCAGTCTTTATAGCAATCAGCCCCAGCATTTT. V and J are TRBV10-3 and TRBJ1-5; unclear D gene. Germline-derived CDR1 and CDR2 are ENHRY and SYGVKD. Trimming shortened V by 5 bases and J by 0 bases, and 5 bases separated the two germline ends. This CDR3 contains 13 residues.

This CDR3 is CASSYTPQGDNEKLFF. CDR3 bases: TGCGCCAGCAGCTACACCCCGCAGGGGGATAATGAAAAACTGTTTTTT. This chain connects TRBV5-1 to TRBJ1-4; 7 nucleotides agree with TRBD1. Germline lookup yields CDR1 SGHRS and CDR2 YFSETQ. This CDR3 comprises 16 residues. Trimming took 3 bases from V and 4 from J; bases not matched to a gene: 9.

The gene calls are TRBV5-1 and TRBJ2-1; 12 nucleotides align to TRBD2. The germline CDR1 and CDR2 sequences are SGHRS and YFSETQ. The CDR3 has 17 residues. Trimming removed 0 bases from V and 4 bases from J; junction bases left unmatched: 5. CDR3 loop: CASSLGPGTSGYNEQFF. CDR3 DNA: TGCGCCAGCAGCTTGGGCCCGGGGACTAGCGGGTACAATGAGCAGTTCTTC.

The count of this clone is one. The CDR3 spells CASSLTLAGDGYTF. The CDR3 nucleotides are TGCGCCAGCAGCTTGACTTTGGCAGGGGACGGCTACACCTTC. The chain couples TRBV5-1 to TRBJ1-2; a possible D gene is TRBD1 (6 bases). Germline values: CDR1 SGHRS, CDR2 YFSETQ. The CDR3 contains 14 residues. Deletions cut 1 base from V and 8 bases from J, with 15 bases between.

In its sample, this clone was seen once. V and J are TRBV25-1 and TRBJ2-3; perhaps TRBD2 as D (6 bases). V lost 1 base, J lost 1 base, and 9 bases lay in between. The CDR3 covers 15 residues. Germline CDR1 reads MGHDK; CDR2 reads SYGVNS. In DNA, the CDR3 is TGTGCCAGCAGTGAATCGCGGGGACGCACAGATACGCAGTATTTT. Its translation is CASSESRGRTDTQYF.

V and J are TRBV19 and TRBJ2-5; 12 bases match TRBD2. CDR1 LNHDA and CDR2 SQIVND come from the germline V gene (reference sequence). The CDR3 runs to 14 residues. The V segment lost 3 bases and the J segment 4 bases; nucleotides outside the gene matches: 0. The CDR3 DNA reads TGTGCCAGTAGTATGGGACTAGCGGGAGAGACCCAGTACTTC. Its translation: CASSMGLAGETQYF.

In nucleotides, the CDR3 is TGTGCCAGTTTGGAAAACAGGGTGGGGAACACCGGGGAGCTGTTTTTT. The encoded protein is CASLENRVGNTGELFF. The chain employs TRBV19 and TRBJ2-2; maybe TRBD1 (6 bases). Germline-derived CDR1 and CDR2 are LNHDA and SQIVND (reference sequence). The CDR3 totals 16 residues. Trimming removed 8 bases from V and 1 base from J, with 17 bases in between.

As DNA, the CDR3 is TGTGCCAGCAGGGACAGTCCGGGGCATGAAAAACTGTTTTTT. Translation: CASRDSPGHEKLFF. V and J are TRBV6-6 and TRBJ1-4, with D possibly matching TRBD1 (6 bases). Germline CDR1 reads MNHNY; CDR2 reads SVGAGI (reference sequence). V lost 6 bases and J 6 bases, leaving 14 bases between the germline ends. This CDR3 has 14 residues.

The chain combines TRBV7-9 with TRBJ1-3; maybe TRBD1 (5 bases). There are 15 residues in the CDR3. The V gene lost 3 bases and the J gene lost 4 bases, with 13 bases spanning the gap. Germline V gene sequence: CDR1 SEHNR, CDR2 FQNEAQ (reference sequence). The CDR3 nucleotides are TGTGCCAGCAGCTTCAGCGGGACCCCCGGAAACACCATATATTTT. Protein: CASSFSGTPGNTIYF.

The CDR3, as DNA: TGCGCCAGCAGCTTAAGAGGGTTAGGAAACACCATATATTTT. It translates to CASSLRGLGNTIYF. The chain carries TRBV5-1 and TRBJ1-3; D is ambiguous. Germline CDR1 is SGHRS and CDR2 is YFSETQ. V was cut by 2 bases and J by 4 bases, with 10 bases left in between. The CDR3 totals 14 residues.

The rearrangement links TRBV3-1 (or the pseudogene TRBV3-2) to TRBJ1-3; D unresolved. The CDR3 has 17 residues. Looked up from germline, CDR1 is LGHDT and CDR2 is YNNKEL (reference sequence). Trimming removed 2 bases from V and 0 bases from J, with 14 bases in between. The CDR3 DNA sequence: TGTGCCAGCAGCCAAATGAACACACCTAACTCTGGAAACACCATATATTTT. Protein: CASSQMNTPNSGNTIYF.

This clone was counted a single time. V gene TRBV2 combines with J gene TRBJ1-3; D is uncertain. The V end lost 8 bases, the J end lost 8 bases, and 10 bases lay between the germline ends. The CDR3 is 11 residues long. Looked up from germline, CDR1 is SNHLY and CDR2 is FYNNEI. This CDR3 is CASGKTDTIYF. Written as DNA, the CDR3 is TGTGCCAGCGGTAAGACGGACACCATATATTTT. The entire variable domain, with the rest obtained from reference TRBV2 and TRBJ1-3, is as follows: EPEVTQTPSHQVTQMGQEVILRCVPISNHLYFYWYRQILGQKVEFLVSFYNNEISEKSEIFDDQFSVERPDGSNFTLKIRSTKLEDSAMYFCASGKTDTIYFGEGSWLTVV.

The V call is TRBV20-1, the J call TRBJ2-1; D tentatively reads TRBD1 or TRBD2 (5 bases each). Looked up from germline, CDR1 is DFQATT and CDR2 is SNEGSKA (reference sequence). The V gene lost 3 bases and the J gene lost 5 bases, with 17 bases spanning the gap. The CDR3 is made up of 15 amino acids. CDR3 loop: CSASPPGHGDNEQFF. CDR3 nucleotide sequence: TGCAGTGCTAGTCCGCCGGGGCACGGGGACAATGAGCAGTTCTTC.

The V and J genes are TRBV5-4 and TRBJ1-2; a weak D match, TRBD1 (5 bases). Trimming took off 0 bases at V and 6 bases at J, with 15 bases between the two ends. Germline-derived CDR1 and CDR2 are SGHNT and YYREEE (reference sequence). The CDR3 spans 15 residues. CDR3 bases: TGTGCCAGCAGCTTGGCCTTAGGGGACTACAATGGCTACACCTTC. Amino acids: CASSLALGDYNGYTF.

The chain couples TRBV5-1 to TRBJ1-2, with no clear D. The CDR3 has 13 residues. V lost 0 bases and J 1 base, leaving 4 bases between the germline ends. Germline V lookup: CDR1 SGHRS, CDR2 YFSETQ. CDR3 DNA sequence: TGCGCCAGCAGCTTGGAGGGTAACTATGGCTACACCTTC. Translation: CASSLEGNYGYTF.

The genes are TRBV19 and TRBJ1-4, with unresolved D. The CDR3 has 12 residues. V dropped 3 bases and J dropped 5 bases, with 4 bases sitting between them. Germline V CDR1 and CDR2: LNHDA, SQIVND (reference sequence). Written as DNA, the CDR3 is TGTGCCAGTAGTATCCGGAATGAAAAACTGTTTTTT. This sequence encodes CASSIRNEKLFF. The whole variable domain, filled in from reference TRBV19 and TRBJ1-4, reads DGGITQSPKYLFRKEGQNVTLSCEQNLNHDAMYWYRQDPGQGLRLIYYSQIVNDFQKGDIAEGYSVSREKKESFPLTVTSAQKNPTAFYLCASSIRNEKLFFGSGTQLSVL.

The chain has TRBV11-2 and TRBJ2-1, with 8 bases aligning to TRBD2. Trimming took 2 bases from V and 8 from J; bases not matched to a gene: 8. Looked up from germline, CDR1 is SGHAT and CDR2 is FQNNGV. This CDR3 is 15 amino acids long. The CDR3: CASSLTSGRTYEQFF. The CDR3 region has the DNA TGTGCCAGCAGCTTAACCAGCGGGAGAACATATGAGCAGTTCTTC.

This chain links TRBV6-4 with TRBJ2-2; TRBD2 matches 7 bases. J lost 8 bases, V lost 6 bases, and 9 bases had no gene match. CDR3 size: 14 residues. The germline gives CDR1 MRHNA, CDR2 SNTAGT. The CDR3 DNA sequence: TGTGCCAGCAGCACTAGCGACTCTATGGGGGAGCTGTTTTTT. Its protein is CASSTSDSMGELFF.